This record looks at one TCR beta chain sequence and its context. Its cognate antigen has yet to be identified. The sample holds no much larger clone one base away, and base qualities are not on file. Reading from cysteine to phenylalanine, the CDR3 counts 16 amino acids. Only the CDR3 portion is preserved as DNA: 48 bases, with reading frame beginning at the first base. At the junction V is shortened by 4 bases and J by 6 bases, with 22 bases in between. The germline V gene supplies CDR1 SQVTM and CDR2 ANQGSEA. The sample belongs to a study of a mutant IDH1 vaccine in newly diagnosed glioma (dated by TCRdb to 2020 to 2023). Background for the entire study: Vaccination was initiated 4-6 weeks after radiotherapy alone, or concurrently with temozolomide cycles in the chemotherapy-containing groups. The approximately 30 treated patients were approximately 60% male and around 38% female, with a mean age of roughly 42 years. Peripheral blood samples were drawn at six visits, namely V03 (baseline), V05, V07, V10, V12 and V13. Longitudinal TCRB deep sequencing was done for some 26 treated patients, wherever samples were available for exploratory analyses. Before enrollment, patients had received standard therapy of radiotherapy alone, temozolomide alone, or radiochemotherapy with temozolomide; most received the combination. Visit V12 was the week-35 safety follow-up and visit V13 was the week-47 end of study. The paper as a whole reports these results and caveats: Selection of PBMC samples for TCRB deep sequencing was based on availability. Immune responses induced by the vaccine were seen in 93.3% of patients across multiple MHC alleles. No apparent relationship was observed between pseudoprogression and alterations in the top peripheral T cell clonotypes detected by TCRB sequencing. According to the authors, sample limitations meant that analyses of patient blood samples could not be reproduced.

The time point label of this sample denotes: week 35, safety follow-up. Every vaccine dose consisted of 300 ug of a 20-mer mutant IDH1 peptide in Montanide, administered subcutaneously together with topical imiquimod. Patients received eight vaccinations in weeks 1, 3, 5, 7, 11, 15, 19 and 23, corresponding to visits V03 through V10. The donors had newly diagnosed IDH1-mutant astrocytomas of WHO grade 3 or 4 that showed loss of nuclear ATRX. The samples were drawn from NOA16, a multicentre, single-arm, open-label phase I trial in Germany that tested a mutant IDH1 peptide vaccine in humans for the first time. The DNeasy Blood and Tissue Kit was used to extract genomic DNA from EDTA blood for TCRB sequencing. Preparation of the library involved the immunoSEQ multiplex PCR assay. Following the manufacturer's protocol, the hsTCRB Kit was used to amplify rearranged TCR beta chain sequences. An Illumina MiSeq was used to sequence the TCRB libraries. The published analysis was carried out like this. The kit vendor's proprietary platform handled demultiplexing, trimming and gene mapping. Drawn from immuneACCESS, this table holds only the in-frame rearrangements with V and J called that TCRdb kept. Clones are partly lost; checked studies trace under half to an unresolved V gene and leave the rest unexplained. That table supplies the V and J calls and clone size; D and trimming were determined from the DNA. Counted in this sample were 33,000 or so clones; over 70% of them appeared once. The top ten clonotypes cover about 10% of the sample.

Sequencing was performed on PBMCs, taken from a glioma patient whose treatment included an IDH1 peptide vaccine. This clonotype was sampled from a woman in her twenties or thirties with glioma. Some clones in this sample may be carry-over from other donors' samples. The V gene is TRBV29-1 and the J gene is TRBJ2-1; the D gene is perhaps TRBD2, from 6 matching bases. The DNA sequence reads TGCAGCGTTGGAGGATCGGAGGGTACCCCTATCAATGAGCAGTTCTTC. Its translation reads: CSVGGSEGTPINEQFF.